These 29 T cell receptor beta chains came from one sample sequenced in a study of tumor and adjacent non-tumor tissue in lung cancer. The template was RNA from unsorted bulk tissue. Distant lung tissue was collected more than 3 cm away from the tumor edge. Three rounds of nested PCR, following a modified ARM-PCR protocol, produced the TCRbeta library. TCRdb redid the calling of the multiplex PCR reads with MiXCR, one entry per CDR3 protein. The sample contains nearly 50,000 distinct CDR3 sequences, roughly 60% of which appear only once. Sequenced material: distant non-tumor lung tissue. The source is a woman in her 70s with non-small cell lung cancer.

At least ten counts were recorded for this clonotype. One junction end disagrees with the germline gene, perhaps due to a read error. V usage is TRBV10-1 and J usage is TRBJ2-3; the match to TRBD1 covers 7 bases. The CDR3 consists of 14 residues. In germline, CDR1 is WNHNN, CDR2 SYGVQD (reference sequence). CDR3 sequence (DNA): TGCGCCGGCAGCGGACAGGCCTGGTCAGATACGCAGTATTTT. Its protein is CAGSGQAWSDTQYF.

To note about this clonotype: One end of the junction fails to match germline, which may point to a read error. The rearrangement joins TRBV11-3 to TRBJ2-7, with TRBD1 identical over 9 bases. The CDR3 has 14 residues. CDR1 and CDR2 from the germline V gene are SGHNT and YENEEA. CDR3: CVSSLGTGSYEEYF. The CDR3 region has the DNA TGTGTCAGCAGCTTGGGGACAGGGAGCTACGAGGAGTACTTC.

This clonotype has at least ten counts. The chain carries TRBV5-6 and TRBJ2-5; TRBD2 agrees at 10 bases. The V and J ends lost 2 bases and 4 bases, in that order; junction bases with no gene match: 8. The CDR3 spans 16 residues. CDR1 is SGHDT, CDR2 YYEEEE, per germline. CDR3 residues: CASSFPLAGVGETQYF. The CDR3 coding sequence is TGTGCCAGCAGCTTCCCCCTAGCGGGAGTAGGAGAGACCCAGTACTTC.

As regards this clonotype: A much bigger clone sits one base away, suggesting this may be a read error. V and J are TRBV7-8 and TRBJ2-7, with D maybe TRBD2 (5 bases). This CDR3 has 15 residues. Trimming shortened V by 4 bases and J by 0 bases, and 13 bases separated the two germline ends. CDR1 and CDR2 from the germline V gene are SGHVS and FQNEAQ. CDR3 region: CASSSLARGSYEQYF. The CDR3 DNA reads TGTGCCAGCAGCTCCTTAGCGCGAGGCTCCTACGAGCAGTACTTC.

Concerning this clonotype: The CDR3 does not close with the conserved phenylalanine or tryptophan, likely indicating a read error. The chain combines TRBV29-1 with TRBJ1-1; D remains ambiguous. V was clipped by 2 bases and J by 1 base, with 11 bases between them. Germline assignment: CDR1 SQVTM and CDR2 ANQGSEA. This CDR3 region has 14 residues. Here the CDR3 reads CSVESVFRNTEAFY. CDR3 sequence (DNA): TGCAGCGTTGAATCGGTGTTCAGGAACACTGAAGCTTTCTAT.

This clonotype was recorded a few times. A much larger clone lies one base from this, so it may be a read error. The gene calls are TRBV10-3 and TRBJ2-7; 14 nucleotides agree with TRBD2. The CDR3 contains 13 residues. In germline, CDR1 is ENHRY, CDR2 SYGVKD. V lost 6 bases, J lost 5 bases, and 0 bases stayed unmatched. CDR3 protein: CAIRGLAGDEQYF. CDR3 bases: TGTGCCATCAGGGGACTAGCGGGAGACGAGCAGTACTTC.

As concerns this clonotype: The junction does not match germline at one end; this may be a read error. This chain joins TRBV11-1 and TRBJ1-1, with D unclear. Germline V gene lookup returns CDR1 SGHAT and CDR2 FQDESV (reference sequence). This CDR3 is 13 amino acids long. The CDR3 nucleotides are TGTGCCAGCAGTTTAGACGGACGGGCTGAAGCTTTCTTT. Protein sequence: CASSLDGRAEAFF. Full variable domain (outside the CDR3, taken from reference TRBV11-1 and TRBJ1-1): EAEVAQSPRYKITEKSQAVAFWCDPISGHATLYWYRQILGQGPELLVQFQDESVVDDSQLPKDRFSAERLKGVDSTLKIQPAELGDSAMYLCASSLDGRAEAFFGQGTRLTVV.

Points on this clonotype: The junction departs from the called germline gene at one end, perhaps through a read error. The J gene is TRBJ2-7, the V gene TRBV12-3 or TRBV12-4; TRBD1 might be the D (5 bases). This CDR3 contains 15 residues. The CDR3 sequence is CASSSNKGPNYEQYF. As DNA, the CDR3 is TGTGCCAGTAGTTCAAACAAGGGGCCCAACTACGAGCAGTACTTC.

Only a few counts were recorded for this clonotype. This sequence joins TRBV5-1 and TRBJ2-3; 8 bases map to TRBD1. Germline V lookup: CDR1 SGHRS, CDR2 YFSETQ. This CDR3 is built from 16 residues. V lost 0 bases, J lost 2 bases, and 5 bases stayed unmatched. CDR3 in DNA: TGCGCCAGCAGCTTGGGGGCAGGGGGCCCCACAGATACGCAGTATTTT. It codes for CASSLGAGGPTDTQYF.

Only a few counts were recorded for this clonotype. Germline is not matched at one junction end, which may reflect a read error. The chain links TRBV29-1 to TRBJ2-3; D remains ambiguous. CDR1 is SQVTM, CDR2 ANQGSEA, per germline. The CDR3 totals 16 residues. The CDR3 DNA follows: TGCGGCGTTGAAGGAGATCTAAAAACAGACTTGCATACGCAGTATTTT. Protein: CGVEGDLKTDLHTQYF.

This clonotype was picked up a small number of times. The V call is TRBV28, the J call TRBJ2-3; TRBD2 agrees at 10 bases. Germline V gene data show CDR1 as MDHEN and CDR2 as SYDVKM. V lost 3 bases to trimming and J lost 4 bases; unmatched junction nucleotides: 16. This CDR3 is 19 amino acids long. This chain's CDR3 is CASSFEAGSAGGPSDTQYF. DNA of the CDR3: TGTGCCAGCAGTTTTGAGGCCGGGTCAGCGGGAGGGCCCTCAGATACGCAGTATTTT.

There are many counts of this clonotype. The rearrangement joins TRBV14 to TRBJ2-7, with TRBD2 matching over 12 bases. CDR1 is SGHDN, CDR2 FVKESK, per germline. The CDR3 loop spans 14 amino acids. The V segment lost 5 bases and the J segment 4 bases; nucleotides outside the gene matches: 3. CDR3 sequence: CASSWTSGNYEQYF. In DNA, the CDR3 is TGTGCCAGCAGCTGGACTAGCGGGAATTACGAGCAGTACTTC. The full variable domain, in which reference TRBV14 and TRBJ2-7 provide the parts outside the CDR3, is EAGVTQFPSHSVIEKGQTVTLRCDPISGHDNLYWYRRVMGKEIKFLLHFVKESKQDESGMPNNRFLAERTGGTYSTLKVQPAELEDSGVYFCASSWTSGNYEQYFGPGTRLTVT.

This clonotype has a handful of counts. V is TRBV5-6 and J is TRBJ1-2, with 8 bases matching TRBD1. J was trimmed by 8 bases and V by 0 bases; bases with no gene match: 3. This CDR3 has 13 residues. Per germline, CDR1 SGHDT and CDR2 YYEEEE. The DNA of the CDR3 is TGTGCCAGCAGCTTGGTTGGGACAGGAGGCTACACCTTC. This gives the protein CASSLVGTGGYTF.

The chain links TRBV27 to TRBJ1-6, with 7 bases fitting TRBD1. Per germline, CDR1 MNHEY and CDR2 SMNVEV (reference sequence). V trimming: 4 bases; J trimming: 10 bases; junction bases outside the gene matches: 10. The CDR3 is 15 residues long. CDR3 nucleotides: TGTGCCAGCAGTTCCCAGCCAGGGGGAAAGTCACCCCTCCACTTT. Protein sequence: CASSSQPGGKSPLHF.

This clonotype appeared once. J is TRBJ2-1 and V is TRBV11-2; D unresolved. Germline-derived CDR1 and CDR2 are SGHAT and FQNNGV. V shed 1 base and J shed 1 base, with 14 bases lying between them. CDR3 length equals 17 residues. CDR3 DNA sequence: TGTGCCAGCAGCTTAGTGGGTGTTTTGAGTTCCTACAATGAGCAGTTCTTC. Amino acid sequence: CASSLVGVLSSYNEQFF. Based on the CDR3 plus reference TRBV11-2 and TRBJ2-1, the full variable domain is EAGVAQSPRYKIIEKRQSVAFWCNPISGHATLYWYQQILGQGPKLLIQFQNNGVVDDSQLPKDRFSAERLKGVDSTLKIQPAKLEDSAVYLCASSLVGVLSSYNEQFFGPGTRLTVL.

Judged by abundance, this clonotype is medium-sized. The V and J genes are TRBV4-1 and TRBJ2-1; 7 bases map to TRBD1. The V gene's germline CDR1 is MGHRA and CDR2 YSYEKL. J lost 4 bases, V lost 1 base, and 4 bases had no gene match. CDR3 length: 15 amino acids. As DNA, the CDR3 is TGCGCCAGCAGCCAAGCTGGGACAGAATACAATGAGCAGTTCTTC. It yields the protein CASSQAGTEYNEQFF.

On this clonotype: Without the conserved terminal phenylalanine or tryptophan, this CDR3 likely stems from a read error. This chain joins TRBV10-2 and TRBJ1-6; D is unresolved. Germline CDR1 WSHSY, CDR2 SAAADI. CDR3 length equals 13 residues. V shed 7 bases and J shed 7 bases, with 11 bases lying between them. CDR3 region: CASTYHLNSPLHS. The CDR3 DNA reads TGCGCCAGCACCTATCACTTGAATTCACCCCTCCACAGT.

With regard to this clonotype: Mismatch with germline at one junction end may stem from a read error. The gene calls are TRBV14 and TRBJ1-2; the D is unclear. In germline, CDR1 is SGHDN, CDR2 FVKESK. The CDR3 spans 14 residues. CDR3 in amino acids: CASSQVQAGYDYTF. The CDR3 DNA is TGTGCCAGCAGCCAAGTCCAAGCTGGCTATGACTACACCTTC.

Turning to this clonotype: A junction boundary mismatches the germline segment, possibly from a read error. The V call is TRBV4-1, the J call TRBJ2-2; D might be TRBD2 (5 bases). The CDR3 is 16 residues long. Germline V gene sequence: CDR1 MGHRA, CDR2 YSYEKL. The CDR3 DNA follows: TGCGCCAGCAGCCAACACCCCGTTTGGAATACCGGGGAGCCGTTTTTT. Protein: CASSQHPVWNTGEPFF.

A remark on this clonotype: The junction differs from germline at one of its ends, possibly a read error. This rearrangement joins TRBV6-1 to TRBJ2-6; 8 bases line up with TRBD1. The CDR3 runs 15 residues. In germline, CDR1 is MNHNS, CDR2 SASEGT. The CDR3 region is CATGQGAAEANVLTF. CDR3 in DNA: TGTGCCACTGGTCAGGGGGCGGCTGAGGCCAACGTCCTGACCTTC.

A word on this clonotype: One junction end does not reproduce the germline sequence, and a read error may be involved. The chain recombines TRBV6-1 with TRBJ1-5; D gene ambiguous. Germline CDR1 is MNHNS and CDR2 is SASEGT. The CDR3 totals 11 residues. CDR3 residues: CVNSDYLPQHF. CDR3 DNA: TGTGTCAACAGTGATTACCTGCCCCAGCATTTC.

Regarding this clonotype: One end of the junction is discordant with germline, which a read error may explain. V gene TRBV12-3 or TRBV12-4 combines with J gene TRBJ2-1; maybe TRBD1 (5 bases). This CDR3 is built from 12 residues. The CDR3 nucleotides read TGTGCCAGCAGTTGGGGCTACAATGAGCTGTTCTTC. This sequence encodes CASSWGYNELFF.

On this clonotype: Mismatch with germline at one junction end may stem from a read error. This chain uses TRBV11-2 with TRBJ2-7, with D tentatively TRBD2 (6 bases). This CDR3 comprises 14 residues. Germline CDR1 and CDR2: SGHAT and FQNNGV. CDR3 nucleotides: TGTGTCAGCAGCTTAGACCGGCAGGGAGGCGAGCAGTACTTC. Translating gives CVSSLDRQGGEQYF. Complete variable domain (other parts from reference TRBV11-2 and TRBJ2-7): EAGVAQSPRYKIIEKRQSVAFWCNPISGHATLYWYQQILGQGPKLLIQFQNNGVVDDSQLPKDRFSAERLKGVDSTLKIQPAKLEDSAVYLCVSSLDRQGGEQYFGPGTRLTVT.

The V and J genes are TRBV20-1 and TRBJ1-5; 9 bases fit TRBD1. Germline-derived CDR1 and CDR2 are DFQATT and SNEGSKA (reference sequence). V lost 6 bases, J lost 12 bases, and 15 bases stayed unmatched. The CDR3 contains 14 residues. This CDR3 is CSATGTGPNQHQHF. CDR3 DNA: TGCAGTGCAACCGGGACAGGGCCCAATCAACACCAGCATTTT.

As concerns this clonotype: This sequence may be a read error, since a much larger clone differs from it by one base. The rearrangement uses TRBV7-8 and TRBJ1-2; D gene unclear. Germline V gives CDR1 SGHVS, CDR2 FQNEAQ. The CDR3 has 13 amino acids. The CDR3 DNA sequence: TGTACCAGCAGCTTAGGACCAGATTATGGCTACACCTTC. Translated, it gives CTSSLGPDYGYTF.

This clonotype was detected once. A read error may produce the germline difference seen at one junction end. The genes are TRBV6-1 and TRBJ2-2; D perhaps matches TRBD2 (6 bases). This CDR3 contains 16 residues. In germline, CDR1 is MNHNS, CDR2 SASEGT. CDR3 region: CAIRETSRRITRELFF. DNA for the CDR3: TGTGCCATCAGGGAAACTAGCAGGAGAATCACCAGGGAGCTGTTTTTT.

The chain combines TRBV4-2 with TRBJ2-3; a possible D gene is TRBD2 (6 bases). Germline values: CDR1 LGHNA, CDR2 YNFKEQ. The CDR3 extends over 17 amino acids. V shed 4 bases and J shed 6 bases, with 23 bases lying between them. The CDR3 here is CASSPLLAGEGSDTQYF. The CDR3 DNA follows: TGTGCCAGCAGCCCCCTACTAGCAGGAGAGGGTTCCGATACGCAGTATTTT.

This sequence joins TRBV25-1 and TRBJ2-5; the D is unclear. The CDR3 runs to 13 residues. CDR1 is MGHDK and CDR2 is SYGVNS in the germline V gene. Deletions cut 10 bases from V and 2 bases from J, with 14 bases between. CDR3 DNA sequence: TGTGCCACTAGTGAAAAGGGTCAAGAGACCCAGTACTTC. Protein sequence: CATSEKGQETQYF.

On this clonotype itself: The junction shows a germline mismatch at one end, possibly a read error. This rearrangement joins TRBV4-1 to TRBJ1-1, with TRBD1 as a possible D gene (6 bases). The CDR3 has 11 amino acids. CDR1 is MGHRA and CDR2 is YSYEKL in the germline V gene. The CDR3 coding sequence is TGCGCCGGCAGCCAAGGGGGGGGAACTTTCTTT. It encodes CAGSQGGGTFF.